The present entry profiles one T cell receptor (beta chain) with its context. This specimen belongs to a study of technical replicates of blood from a handful of donors. Looked up from germline, CDR1 is SNHLY and CDR2 is FYNNEI. The CDR3 length is 12 residues. V shed 11 bases and J shed 5 bases, with 15 bases lying between them. Profiled with immunoSEQ multiplex PCR; TCRdb holds only in-frame clones, not every one. This table has 45,000 to 65,000 clones, over 90% appearing once. This sequence was found in a human donor in good health. Some clones in this sample may be carry-over from other donors' samples. The V gene is TRBV2, the J gene TRBJ1-2; possible D gene TRBD1, 5 bases. The sequenced sample consisted of PBMCs. The CDR3 DNA sequence: TGTGCCCAACAGGTAGTAGGTTATGGCTACACCTTC. Residues: CAQQVVGYGYTF. Looking up the rest from reference TRBV2 and TRBJ1-2 gives the full variable domain: EPEVTQTPSHQVTQMGQEVILRCVPISNHLYFYWYRQILGQKVEFLVSFYNNEISEKSEIFDDQFSVERPDGSNFTLKIRSTKLEDSAMYFCAQQVVGYGYTFGSGTRLTVV.